This T cell receptor beta chain was retrieved from a study of CD8 T cells in Susac syndrome (dated by TCRdb to between 2018 and 2021). About the study as a whole: Among the Susac syndrome patients who were sequenced, clinically active disease was present in about six and clinical remission was observed in about eight. At blood withdrawal, Susac syndrome patients were either therapy-naive, taking corticosteroids (in some cases with IVIg as well), or taking IVIg alone. Whether CD8+ T cell activation and differentiation in Susac syndrome was antigen driven was tested using repertoire sequencing. Study-wide findings and limitations: In the CD4+ T cell repertoire of Susac syndrome patients, clonal expansion was not detected. The study acknowledged that relatively few individuals were included in the TCR sequencing and HLA analysis.

Peripheral blood CD8+ and CD4+ T cells from healthy donors, Susac syndrome patients and multiple sclerosis patients were profiled by high-throughput TCR beta sequencing. The Susac syndrome patients fulfilled recently defined diagnostic criteria for definite or probable disease. Bulk CD8+ and CD4+ T cells were purified by magnetic negative isolation, while CD8+ TEMRA cells were enriched using FACS. Blood was collected in EDTA tubes and processed within 24 hours, with PBMCs isolated through density gradient centrifugation. PBMCs intended for TCR sequencing were cryopreserved in liquid nitrogen and were subsequently thawed in a 37 degrees C water bath. The sorted or isolated CD4+, CD8+ and CD8+ TEMRA cells had a purity of 90% or higher. This clonotype was seen only once. Its antigen is still unknown. One base away there is no much larger clone; base qualities are not given. Evidence from one read is weak.

From its cysteine to its phenylalanine, the CDR3 spans 17 amino acids. Only the CDR3 DNA stays, 51 bases, in frame from base 1. Trimmed from V: 4 bases; trimmed from J: 2 bases; junction bases lacking a gene match: 12. The germline V gene yields KGHDR for CDR1 and SFDVKD for CDR2. RNA was extracted using the RNeasy kit, and about 0.5 to 1 ug of the RNA was reverse transcribed with random hexamers. The immunoSEQ multiplex PCR assay, which covers 54 Vbeta and 13 Jbeta segments, was used to amplify TCR beta CDR3 regions. Bias from PCR amplification was corrected by using a synthetic template baseline for primer optimization and for computational correction. Under the source paper's analysis protocol: Reads were annotated to V, D and J genes according to IMGT and were analyzed with immunoSEQ Analyzer, with only productive sequences retained. Clonality was computed as one minus Shannon entropy normalized by log2 of the number of productive unique sequences. For each patient and control, public and private clones were evaluated within the 100 most prevalent clones. Clones were defined as Susac-specific when absent from the healthy and MS cohorts, from fewer than 1,200 published viral clones and from other ImmuneACCESS disease sequences. TCRdb trimmed the raw reads at Q25, called clones with MiXCR and kept productive beta chains. Each record represents a unique CDR3 protein, reported with the most common genes and DNA among its rows. V and J calls and clone size were set by TCRdb, not the authors. The table for this sample lists roughly 250,000 distinct CDR3 sequences; 90% to 96% of them were counted only once. The ten largest clones take up less than 0.11% of the sample.

Sequenced sample: CD4+ T cells from PBMCs. This clonotype originated in a human donor with Susac syndrome. This chain is built from TRBV24-1 and TRBJ2-7; 8 junctional bases match TRBD1. CDR3 reads: CATSDSDGQGAPYEQYF. The base sequence is TGTGCCACCAGTGACTCCGATGGGCAGGGGGCCCCCTACGAGCAGTACTTC.